A single sample is the source of the 29 T cell receptor beta chains below, sequenced in a study of T cell responses to AZD1222 COVID-19 vaccine. The assay was immunoSEQ multiplex PCR, and TCRdb's table has in-frame clones only and misses some. The table lists about 66,000 clones, roughly 87% of them singletons. The sample in question was peripheral blood, obtained on day 0 of AZD1222 vaccination. The receptors were sampled from an adult in good health.

This chain uses TRBV30 with TRBJ1-4; no clear D. V lost 3 bases and J lost 4, with 3 bases in between. The CDR3 is 11 amino acids. Germline CDR1 is GTSNPN and CDR2 is SVGIG (reference sequence). CDR3 residues: CAWSYNEKLFF. The CDR3 DNA reads TGTGCCTGGAGCTATAATGAAAAACTGTTTTTT.

The table lists this clone with a count of one. The gene calls are TRBV7-2 and TRBJ2-1; 11 bases line up with TRBD2. Germline-derived CDR1 and CDR2 are SGHTA and FQGNSA. V trimming: 4 bases; J trimming: 6 bases; junction bases outside the gene matches: 5. This CDR3 region has 15 residues. Written as DNA, the CDR3 is TGTGCCAGCAGCTACCTAGCGGGAGGTGGCAATGAGCAGTTCTTC. Translated, it gives CASSYLAGGGNEQFF.

J is TRBJ1-1 and V is TRBV7-2, with 8 bases identical to TRBD1. After removal of 5 bases from V and 6 bases from J, the junction contained 11 bases not matched to a gene. The germline CDR1 and CDR2 sequences are SGHTA and FQGNSA. The CDR3 is 15 amino acids. CDR3 coding DNA: TGTGCCAGCAGCCGCACAGGGGGAGGAAAGTCTGAAGCTTTCTTT. Amino acids: CASSRTGGGKSEAFF.

This sequence joins TRBV3-1 (or the pseudogene TRBV3-2) and TRBJ2-7; no firm D call. The CDR3 extends over 16 amino acids. Germline lookup yields CDR1 LGHDT and CDR2 YNNKEL (reference sequence). Between the trimmed V and J ends, which lost 1 base and 6 bases, there was a span of 19 bases. The CDR3: CASSQGLSRMPFEQYF. In DNA form, the CDR3 reads TGTGCCAGCAGCCAAGGGCTCTCGCGGATGCCGTTCGAGCAGTACTTC.

The chain couples TRBV7-2 to TRBJ1-5, with D possibly matching TRBD1 (5 bases). Germline-derived CDR1 and CDR2 are SGHTA and FQGNSA. V was cut by 6 bases and J by 2 bases, with 11 bases left in between. The CDR3 extends over 14 amino acids. The CDR3 spells CASSLGDGNQPQHF. In nucleotides, the CDR3 is TGTGCCAGCAGTCTAGGGGACGGCAATCAGCCCCAGCATTTT.

This clone was seen a single time. This chain joins TRBV6-5 and TRBJ2-1; TRBD2 matches at 7 bases. V gave up 4 bases and J gave up 8 bases; unmatched junction bases: 8. Germline assignment: CDR1 MNHEY and CDR2 SVGAGI. The CDR3 contains 14 residues. The CDR3 protein is CASSSHGRRYEQFF. In DNA form, the CDR3 reads TGTGCCAGCAGTTCCCACGGGAGGAGATATGAGCAGTTCTTC.

V is TRBV30 and J is TRBJ1-6; the D gene is possibly TRBD1 (5 bases). Germline lookup yields CDR1 GTSNPN and CDR2 SVGIG (reference sequence). The V and J ends lost 3 bases and 8 bases respectively, with 11 bases between them. This CDR3 comprises 13 residues. As DNA, the CDR3 is TGTGCCTGGAGCGGGCAGGGAGATTCACCCCTCCACTTT. It codes for CAWSGQGDSPLHF.

The V gene is TRBV4-1, the J gene TRBJ2-2, with D maybe TRBD1 (6 bases). Germline V gene data show CDR1 as MGHRA and CDR2 as YSYEKL. The ends were cut back, 5 bases at V and 3 bases at J, with 16 bases in the middle. This CDR3 is 16 amino acids long. Here the CDR3 DNA reads TGCGCCAGCAGCACCAGGGACACGTCCTACACCGGGGAGCTGTTTTTT. As protein: CASSTRDTSYTGELFF.

The chain joins TRBV11-3 to TRBJ2-3, with D possibly being TRBD1 (5 bases). This CDR3 region has 17 residues. Germline V gives CDR1 SGHNT, CDR2 YENEEA. V shed 0 bases and J shed 3 bases, with 16 bases lying between them. The CDR3 reads CASSLDVGARRTDTQYF. The DNA for the CDR3 is TGTGCCAGCAGCTTAGATGTTGGGGCGCGCCGGACAGATACGCAGTATTTT.

By share, this clone counts as medium-sized (0.01 to 0.1%). The J gene is TRBJ1-1, the V gene TRBV12-3 or TRBV12-4; D uncertain. Trimming stripped 3 bases from V and 3 bases from J, with 2 bases between. This CDR3 is built from 11 residues. This chain's CDR3 is CASSLDTEAFF. The CDR3 DNA follows: TGTGCCAGCAGTTTGGACACTGAAGCTTTCTTT.

This clone was counted once. The rearrangement uses TRBV11-2 and TRBJ2-5; TRBD2 matches 7 bases. V lost 5 bases and J lost 10; bases outside the gene matches: 16. The CDR3 is 15 residues long. Germline V gene lookup returns CDR1 SGHAT and CDR2 FQNNGV. CDR3 sequence (DNA): TGTGCCAGCAGCCCGCCCCCCGGGGGGTGGATGATCCAGTACTTC. This sequence encodes CASSPPPGGWMIQYF.

This chain connects TRBV3-1 (or the pseudogene TRBV3-2) to TRBJ1-5; D unresolved. The CDR3 has 13 amino acids. The germline V gene has CDR1 LGHDT and CDR2 YNNKEL (reference sequence). Deletions cut 2 bases from V and 2 bases from J, with 4 bases between. The CDR3 sequence: CASSQRGNQPQHF. The CDR3 DNA reads as TGTGCCAGCAGCCAAAGGGGCAATCAGCCCCAGCATTTT.

The chain uses TRBV30 and TRBJ2-2; 12 positions agree with TRBD2. Looked up from germline, CDR1 is GTSNPN and CDR2 is SVGIG (reference sequence). CDR3 length: 19 amino acids. Germline trimming cut 0 bases from V and 0 bases from J; bases unmatched to any gene: 8. The CDR3, as DNA: TGTGCCTGGAGTGTATTTCCACTAGCGGGAGGCCCGAACACCGGGGAGCTGTTTTTT. Translation gives CAWSVFPLAGGPNTGELFF.

On this clone itself: A junction boundary mismatches the germline segment, possibly from a read error. The chain carries TRBV7-7 and TRBJ1-1, with D unresolved. Germline values: CDR1 SSHAT, CDR2 FNYEAQ (reference sequence). The CDR3 runs 13 residues. As DNA, the CDR3 is TGTGCTAGCAGCTTAGAGCCGGGAACTGAAGCTTTCTTT. Protein sequence: CASSLEPGTEAFF.

The gene calls are TRBV4-1 and TRBJ2-1; 8 nucleotides agree with TRBD2. After removal of 6 bases from V and 2 bases from J, the junction contained 9 bases not matched to a gene. CDR1 is MGHRA and CDR2 is YSYEKL in the germline V gene. The length of the CDR3 is 16 residues. CDR3 DNA sequence: TGCGCCAGCAGGCCTAGTAGCGGGGCTCCCTACAATGAGCAGTTCTTC. Encoded protein: CASRPSSGAPYNEQFF.

This chain connects TRBV7-9 to TRBJ2-7, with 14 bases that match TRBD2. The V gene's germline CDR1 is SEHNR and CDR2 FQNEAQ (reference sequence). This CDR3 has 16 amino acids. With V trimmed by 1 base and J by 5 bases, 4 bases remained unmatched. CDR3 sequence: CASSLGLAGGHNEQYF. CDR3 DNA: TGTGCCAGCAGCTTAGGACTAGCGGGAGGGCACAACGAGCAGTACTTC.

This clone was picked up one time. CDR3 loop: CASSIQETQYF. Written as DNA, the CDR3 is TGTGCCAGCAGCATCCAAGAGACCCAGTACTTC. The chain uses TRBV11-1 and TRBJ2-5; D not resolved. V was pared by 5 bases and J by 1 base, with 2 bases between. Germline V gene data show CDR1 as SGHAT and CDR2 as FQDESV (reference sequence). CDR3 length equals 11 residues.

This chain uses TRBV24-1 with TRBJ2-4; TRBD1 matches 10 bases. The CDR3 extends over 15 amino acids. Trimming took 3 bases from V and 9 from J; bases not matched to a gene: 7. Germline-derived CDR1 and CDR2 are KGHDR and SFDVKD. CDR3 residues: CATSDADRGSPIQYF. DNA of the CDR3: TGTGCCACCAGTGATGCGGACAGGGGGAGTCCCATTCAGTACTTC.

The chain couples TRBV7-2 to TRBJ2-5, with D perhaps TRBD1 (6 bases). With 8 bases removed from V and 2 bases from J, the gap between germline ends came to 15 bases. CDR3 length: 14 amino acids. CDR1 and CDR2 (germline): SGHTA, FQGNSA. CDR3 nucleotides: TGTGCCAGCTGCGGCAGGGGCCATCAAGAGACCCAGTACTTC. The encoded protein is CASCGRGHQETQYF.

The rearrangement joins TRBV29-1 to TRBJ1-3; D is unresolved. Trimming pared 1 base from V and 3 bases from J, leaving 10 bases between. This CDR3 is 14 amino acids long. In germline, CDR1 is SQVTM, CDR2 ANQGSEA. The CDR3: CSVEVRDGGNTIYF. CDR3 coding DNA: TGCAGCGTTGAAGTCCGCGACGGTGGAAACACCATATATTTT.

The CDR3 loop reads CASSYQGAYEQYF. The CDR3 DNA reads as TGTGCCAGCAGTTACCAGGGGGCCTACGAGCAGTACTTC. The rearrangement joins TRBV27 to TRBJ2-7; 7 bases agree with TRBD1. Germline values: CDR1 MNHEY, CDR2 SMNVEV (reference sequence). V lost 4 bases, J lost 2 bases, and 2 bases stayed unmatched. The CDR3 is 13 amino acids.

This clone was observed a single time. This chain uses TRBV9 with TRBJ2-7; a possible D gene is TRBD1 (5 bases). This CDR3 is built from 14 residues. Germline V lookup: CDR1 SGDLS, CDR2 YYNGEE. V was pared by 1 base and J by 5 bases, with 13 bases between. In nucleotides, the CDR3 is TGTGCCAGCAGCGTACAAGGGGATTCCCACGAGCAGTACTTC. It encodes CASSVQGDSHEQYF.

CDR3 sequence: CASRSVRNTIYF. CDR3 coding DNA: TGTGCCAGTCGTAGCGTTCGAAACACCATATATTTT. The chain is built from TRBV19 and TRBJ1-3; D unclear. Germline V CDR1 and CDR2: LNHDA, SQIVND (reference sequence). V gave up 8 bases and J gave up 5 bases, with 10 bases separating them. The CDR3 has 12 amino acids.

The rearrangement uses TRBV9 and TRBJ1-4; no firm D call. Looked up from germline, CDR1 is SGDLS and CDR2 is YYNGEE. Trimming took off 0 bases at V and 7 bases at J, with 10 bases between the two ends. There are 14 residues in the CDR3. This chain's CDR3 is CASSVDPSSEKLFF. In nucleotides, the CDR3 is TGTGCCAGCAGCGTAGATCCCAGCAGTGAAAAACTGTTTTTT.

In DNA, the CDR3 is TGTGCCACCAGAGACAGGGTTCGGACTGAAGCTTTCTTT. Its protein is CATRDRVRTEAFF. The chain uses TRBV24-1 and TRBJ1-1; 7 nucleotides line up with TRBD1. The J segment lost 5 bases and the V segment lost 7 bases, leaving 6 bases of the junction unmatched. Germline V gene lookup returns CDR1 KGHDR and CDR2 SFDVKD. This CDR3 contains 13 residues.

The chain links TRBV27 to TRBJ1-5; 9 bases are shared with TRBD1. The V segment lost 6 bases and the J segment 2 bases; nucleotides outside the gene matches: 2. This CDR3 is built from 14 residues. Germline CDR1 reads MNHEY; CDR2 reads SMNVEV (reference sequence). The CDR3 DNA sequence: TGTGCCAGCAGCTGGACAGGGGGCAATCAGCCCCAGCATTTT. It translates to CASSWTGGNQPQHF.

V usage is TRBV7-2 and J usage is TRBJ2-7, with 7 bases fitting TRBD1. Germline CDR1 SGHTA, CDR2 FQGNSA. The CDR3 is made up of 13 amino acids. The ends lost 5 bases at V and 2 bases at J; junction bases unmatched: 3. CDR3 in DNA: TGTGCCAGCAGCCTGGGACAGCCCTACGAGCAGTACTTC. Its translation is CASSLGQPYEQYF.

This clone was recorded only once. This chain links TRBV4-3 with TRBJ2-4; TRBD2 matches at 11 bases. J gave up 6 bases and V 4 bases, and 8 bases lay outside the gene matches. Germline lookup yields CDR1 LGHNA and CDR2 YSLEER. This CDR3 has 16 amino acids. This CDR3 is CASSRDSGGAANIQYF. The CDR3 bases are TGCGCCAGCAGCCGAGATAGCGGGGGGGCGGCAAACATTCAGTACTTC.

This clone was observed a few times. The chain recombines TRBV10-3 with TRBJ2-1; 10 bases are shared with TRBD1. This CDR3 has 15 residues. Per germline, CDR1 ENHRY and CDR2 SYGVKD. The V gene end was trimmed by 3 bases and the J gene end by 8 bases; junction bases not matched to a gene: 7. The CDR3 DNA sequence: TGTGCCATCAGTGATCGGGACAGGGGTTTCGATGAGCAGTTCTTC. Its translation: CAISDRDRGFDEQFF.